This T cell receptor (beta chain) stems from a study of OX40 agonist ivuxolimab in advanced cancers. J lost 0 bases, V lost 0 bases, and 6 bases had no gene match. CDR3 size: 16 residues. In germline, CDR1 is SGHNT, CDR2 YYREEE (reference sequence). The method was immunoSEQ multiplex PCR; TCRdb's version includes in-frame clones alone and lacks a portion of them. The sample contains fewer than 14,000 clones, more than 60% of which appear only once. Study-level results: No antigen was identified for the clonally expanded peripheral T cells.

A word on this clone: The target antigen is unknown.

The specimen comprised CD4+ or CD8+ T cells sorted from blood, sampled in a trial of the OX40 agonist ivuxolimab. The chain employs TRBV5-4 and TRBJ2-7; TRBD2 matches 7 bases. The sequence came from an adult with an advanced solid tumor such as melanoma, head and neck, liver or kidney cancer. The CDR3: CASSLGLAVSSYEQYF. The CDR3 DNA follows: TGTGCCAGCAGCTTGGGACTAGCCGTGAGCTCCTACGAGCAGTACTTC.